These 12 T cell receptor beta chains originate from one sample sequenced in a study of T cells in Graves' hyperthyroidism and ophthalmopathy. RNA transcripts provided the source from which TCR beta CDR3 regions were amplified. A first-round RT-PCR of the TCR CDR3 used the HTBI primer set. TCRdb re-called the multiplex PCR reads with MiXCR, one entry per CDR3 protein. The sample has fewer than 350,000 distinct CDR3 sequences, 13% to 15% seen once. The material sequenced was blood. The receptors here all came from a woman aged 45-65 years with Graves' hyperthyroidism that later progressed to Graves' ophthalmopathy.

V is TRBV18 and J is TRBJ2-6; TRBD1 might be the D (6 bases). The germline V gene has CDR1 KGHSH and CDR2 LQKENI. This CDR3 is 16 amino acids long. Trimming took off 0 bases at V and 1 base at J, with 7 bases between the two ends. The CDR3 spells CASSPPTGSGANVLTF. The CDR3 DNA is TGTGCCAGCTCACCACCTACAGGGTCTGGGGCCAACGTCCTGACTTTC.

This clonotype was seen more than once but under ten times. V is TRBV29-1 and J is TRBJ1-2; D is undetermined. This CDR3 region has 13 residues. From germline, CDR1 is SQVTM and CDR2 ANQGSEA. V gave up 6 bases and J gave up 4 bases, with 15 bases separating them. DNA of the CDR3: TGCAGCGTCCCAGATCGGAGAGGCTATGGCTACACCTTC. It codes for CSVPDRRGYGYTF.

This clonotype turned up a few times. The V call is TRBV24-1, the J call TRBJ1-2; 7 positions agree with TRBD1. The V gene end was trimmed by 3 bases and the J gene end by 5 bases; junction bases not matched to a gene: 5. The germline gives CDR1 KGHDR, CDR2 SFDVKD. This CDR3 has 14 residues. The CDR3 here is CATSDPGQVYGYTF. CDR3 sequence (DNA): TGTGCCACCAGTGATCCAGGACAGGTTTATGGCTACACCTTC.

Ten or more counts support this clonotype. V usage is TRBV3-1 and J usage is TRBJ2-5; D not certain. The V and J ends lost 5 bases and 3 bases respectively, with 16 bases between them. The CDR3 is 15 amino acids. Germline CDR1 reads LGHDT; CDR2 reads YNNKEL (reference sequence). For the CDR3, the DNA is TGTGCCAGCAGCAACCAACCTACTCACGAAGAGACCCAGTACTTC. Protein sequence: CASSNQPTHEETQYF.

This clonotype appeared many times. The rearrangement links TRBV27 to TRBJ2-1, with 10 bases matching TRBD2. The trim removed 6 bases at V and 4 bases at J, leaving 6 bases unmatched. The CDR3 is made up of 15 amino acids. Germline V CDR1 and CDR2: MNHEY, SMNVEV (reference sequence). The DNA of the CDR3 is TGTGCCAGCAGGCGGACTAGCGGTCCTTACAATGAGCAGTTCTTC. Amino acids: CASRRTSGPYNEQFF.

This clonotype came up many times. This rearrangement joins TRBV3-1 to TRBJ2-1, with D perhaps being TRBD1 or TRBD2 (5 bases each). CDR1 is LGHDT, CDR2 YNNKEL, per germline (reference sequence). V was cut by 2 bases and J by 3 bases, with 11 bases left in between. CDR3 length: 15 residues. This chain's CDR3 is CASSQRDHRYNEQFF. In DNA form, the CDR3 reads TGTGCCAGCAGCCAACGGGACCATCGCTACAATGAGCAGTTCTTC.

The table lists this clonotype with many counts. The chain links TRBV11-2 to TRBJ2-5, with 14 bases that match TRBD2. Germline V CDR1 and CDR2: SGHAT, FQNNGV. The junction had 5 bases not matched to a gene; V was cut back by 1 base and J by 4 bases. The CDR3 has 17 amino acids. The CDR3 region is CASSLVGLAGAGETQYF. DNA for the CDR3: TGTGCCAGCAGCTTAGTGGGACTAGCGGGAGCTGGAGAGACCCAGTACTTC. The whole variable domain, remainder taken from reference TRBV11-2 and TRBJ2-5, is EAGVAQSPRYKIIEKRQSVAFWCNPISGHATLYWYQQILGQGPKLLIQFQNNGVVDDSQLPKDRFSAERLKGVDSTLKIQPAKLEDSAVYLCASSLVGLAGAGETQYFGPGTRLLVL.

This clonotype has ten or more counts. V usage is TRBV28 and J usage is TRBJ1-2; D is uncertain. The CDR3 extends over 14 amino acids. V was clipped by 3 bases and J by 4 bases, with 12 bases between them. Per the germline V gene, CDR1 is MDHEN and CDR2 is SYDVKM. The chain's CDR3 is CASSFEGAGYGYTF. CDR3 sequence (DNA): TGTGCCAGCAGTTTCGAGGGCGCTGGCTATGGCTACACCTTC.

This clonotype has a count of ten or more. V is TRBV28 and J is TRBJ1-6; 8 bases match TRBD1. CDR3 size: 17 residues. Looked up from germline, CDR1 is MDHEN and CDR2 is SYDVKM. Germline trimming cut 5 bases from V and 6 bases from J; bases unmatched to any gene: 12. Here the CDR3 reads CASSEVGSTGGNSPLHF. In DNA form, the CDR3 reads TGTGCCAGCAGTGAGGTTGGGAGCACAGGGGGTAATTCACCCCTCCACTTT.

This clonotype was seen repeatedly, ten times or more. The chain combines TRBV15 with TRBJ2-7; no firm D call. This CDR3 is 12 amino acids long. Germline CDR1 and CDR2: LNHNV and YYDKDF (reference sequence). Trimming cost V 3 bases and J 5 bases, with 8 bases left between them. In DNA, the CDR3 is TGTGCCACCAGCAGCACGAGCAACGAGCAGTACTTC. Its translation: CATSSTSNEQYF.

This clonotype was recorded many times. The chain links TRBV20-1 to TRBJ2-5; D perhaps matches TRBD2 (5 bases). CDR3 length: 13 residues. Germline-derived CDR1 and CDR2 are DFQATT and SNEGSKA (reference sequence). Trimming cost V 3 bases and J 3 bases, with 11 bases left between them. Here the CDR3 reads CSASLRVEETQYF. The DNA for the CDR3 is TGCAGTGCTAGTCTGAGGGTGGAAGAGACCCAGTACTTC.

This clonotype was recorded at least ten times. The V and J genes are TRBV6-1 and TRBJ2-2, with 8 bases identical to TRBD1. Germline V CDR1 and CDR2: MNHNS, SASEGT. The V gene end was trimmed by 3 bases and the J gene end by 7 bases; junction bases not matched to a gene: 4. The CDR3 consists of 14 residues. CDR3 loop: CASSDTGGDGELFF. In DNA form, the CDR3 reads TGTGCCAGCAGTGATACAGGGGGTGACGGGGAGCTGTTTTTT.